The clone carrying this TCR beta chain has just one count. The antigen remains unidentified. V was shortened by 2 bases and J by 5 bases, with 14 bases between the two germline ends. Germline V gene lookup returns CDR1 SGHNT and CDR2 YYREEE (reference sequence). There are 15 residues in the CDR3. Amplification used 60 Vbeta primers and 13 Jbeta primers. Libraries were prepared by immunoSEQ multiplex PCR; TCRdb keeps only in-frame clonotypes and omits some of them. Found here are approximately 170,000 clones, 80% to 90% of them singletons; the top ten hold 2.5%. This record comes from a study of cytomegalovirus exposure and HLA in healthy donors. The study's findings and limits: Later analysis showed TCR association rates varying by HLA locus, highest for DRB1 and lowest for HLA-C. Rarity marked most TCR sequences, yet some public TCRs occurred in many donors.

At sampling all donors were nominally healthy, likely with unrecorded immune exposures. Source material: PBMCs. The origin of this receptor is a man aged 25 to 40 in good health and CMV-seropositive. The chain uses TRBV5-4 and TRBJ2-1; no reliable D call. The DNA of the CDR3 is TGTGCCAGCAGCTTCGAGACTTCGAGGAACAATGAGCAGTTCTTC. Translated: CASSFETSRNNEQFF.